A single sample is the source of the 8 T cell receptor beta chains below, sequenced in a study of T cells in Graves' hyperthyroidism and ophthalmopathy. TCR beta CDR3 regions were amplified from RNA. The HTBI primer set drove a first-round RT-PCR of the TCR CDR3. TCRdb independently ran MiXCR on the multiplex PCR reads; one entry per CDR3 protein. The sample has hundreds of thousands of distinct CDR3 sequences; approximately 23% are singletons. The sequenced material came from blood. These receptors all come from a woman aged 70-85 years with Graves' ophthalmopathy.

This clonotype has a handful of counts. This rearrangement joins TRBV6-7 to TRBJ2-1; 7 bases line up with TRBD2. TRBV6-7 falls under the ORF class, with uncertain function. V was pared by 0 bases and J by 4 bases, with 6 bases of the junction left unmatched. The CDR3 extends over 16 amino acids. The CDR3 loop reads CASSYSGGGAYNEQFF. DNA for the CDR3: TGTGCCAGCAGTTACTCGGGCGGGGGTGCTTACAATGAGCAGTTCTTC.

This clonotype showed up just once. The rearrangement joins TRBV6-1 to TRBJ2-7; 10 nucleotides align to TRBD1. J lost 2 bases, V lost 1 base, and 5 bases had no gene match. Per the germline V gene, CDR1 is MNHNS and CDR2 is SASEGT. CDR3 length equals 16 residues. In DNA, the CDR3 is TGTGCCAGCAGTGAAGAAGATGGACAGGGGGCCTACGAGCAGTACTTC. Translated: CASSEEDGQGAYEQYF.

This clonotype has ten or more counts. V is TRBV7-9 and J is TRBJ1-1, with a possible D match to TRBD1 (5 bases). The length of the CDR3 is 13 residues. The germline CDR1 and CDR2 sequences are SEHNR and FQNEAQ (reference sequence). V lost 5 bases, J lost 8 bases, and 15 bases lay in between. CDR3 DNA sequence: TGTGCCAGCAGCCCAATCGACAGTAGCGAAGCTTTCTTT. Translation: CASSPIDSSEAFF.

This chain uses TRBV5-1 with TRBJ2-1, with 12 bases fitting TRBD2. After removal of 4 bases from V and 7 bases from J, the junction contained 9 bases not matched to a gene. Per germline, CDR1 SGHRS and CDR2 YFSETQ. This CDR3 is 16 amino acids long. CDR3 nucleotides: TGCGCCAGCAGCGCTAGCGGGAGGGCCTTGTGGAATGAGCAGTTCTTC. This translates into CASSASGRALWNEQFF.

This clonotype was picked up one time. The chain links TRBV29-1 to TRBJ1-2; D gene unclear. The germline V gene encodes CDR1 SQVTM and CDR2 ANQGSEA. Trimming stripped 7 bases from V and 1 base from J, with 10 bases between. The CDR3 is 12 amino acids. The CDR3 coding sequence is TGCAGCGCTTTCTCAGTTAACTATGGCTACACCTTC. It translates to CSAFSVNYGYTF. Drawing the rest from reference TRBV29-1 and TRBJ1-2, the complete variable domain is SAVISQKPSRDICQRGTSLTIQCQVDSQVTMMFWYRQQPGQSLTLIATANQGSEATYESGFVIDKFPISRPNLTFSTLTVSNMSPEDSSIYLCSAFSVNYGYTFGSGTRLTVV.

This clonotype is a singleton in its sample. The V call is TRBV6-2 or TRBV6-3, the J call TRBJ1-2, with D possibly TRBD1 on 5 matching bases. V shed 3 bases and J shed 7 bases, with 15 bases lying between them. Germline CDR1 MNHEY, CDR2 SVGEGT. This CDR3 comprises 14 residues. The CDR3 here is CASSYRQTGGGYTF. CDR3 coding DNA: TGTGCCAGCAGTTATCGACAGACCGGGGGTGGCTACACCTTC.

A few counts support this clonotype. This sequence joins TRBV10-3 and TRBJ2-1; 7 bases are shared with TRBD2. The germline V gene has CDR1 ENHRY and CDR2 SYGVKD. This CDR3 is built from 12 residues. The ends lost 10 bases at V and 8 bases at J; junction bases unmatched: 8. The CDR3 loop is CATNEGGHEQFF. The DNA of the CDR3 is TGTGCCACCAACGAGGGAGGGCATGAGCAGTTCTTC.

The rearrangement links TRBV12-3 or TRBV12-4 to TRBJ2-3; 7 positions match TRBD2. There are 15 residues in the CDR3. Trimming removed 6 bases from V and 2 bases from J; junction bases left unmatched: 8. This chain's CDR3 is CASSRLAEITDTQYF. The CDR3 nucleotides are TGTGCCAGCAGCAGACTAGCCGAGATCACAGATACGCAGTATTTT.